One and the same sample provided the 23 T cell receptor beta chains below, sequenced in a study of identical twins. One entry per CDR3 protein, called by TCRdb with MiXCR from the 5' RACE reads. This repertoire shows about 530,000 distinct CDR3 sequences, 20% to 25% found once; its top ten account for approximately 0.5%. These data also formed part of another study, on yellow fever vaccine responses in identical twins.

Source material: CD4+ T cells sorted from blood. These TCRs come from a woman under 30 in good health.

J is TRBJ2-2 and V is TRBV7-2; possible D gene TRBD2, 6 bases. The V and J ends lost 4 bases and 7 bases respectively, with 19 bases between them. The CDR3 totals 16 residues. CDR1 and CDR2 (germline): SGHTA, FQGNSA. CDR3 loop: CASSSLRRGFGGELFF. In nucleotides, the CDR3 is TGTGCCAGCAGCTCTCTAAGGAGGGGTTTCGGCGGGGAGCTGTTTTTT.

This clonotype showed up just a few times. The chain is built from TRBV9 and TRBJ2-3, with 12 positions matching TRBD2. The germline CDR1 and CDR2 sequences are SGDLS and YYNGEE. The CDR3 is 17 amino acids. J was trimmed by 4 bases and V by 4 bases; bases with no gene match: 10. DNA for the CDR3: TGTGCCAGCAGCCCTTATGCGACTAGCGGGAGTGCAGATACGCAGTATTTT. It encodes CASSPYATSGSADTQYF.

The genes are TRBV7-9 and TRBJ2-6, with D perhaps TRBD1 (5 bases). Germline CDR1 reads SEHNR; CDR2 reads FQNEAQ (reference sequence). V gave up 3 bases and J gave up 0 bases, with 9 bases separating them. The CDR3 consists of 16 residues. CDR3 loop: CASSFTTDSGANVLTF. In DNA form, the CDR3 reads TGTGCCAGCAGCTTCACGACAGACTCTGGGGCCAACGTCCTGACTTTC.

This sequence joins TRBV27 and TRBJ2-5; 10 positions match TRBD1. Germline V gene sequence: CDR1 MNHEY, CDR2 SMNVEV (reference sequence). After removal of 7 bases from V and 4 bases from J, the junction contained 6 bases not matched to a gene. The CDR3 runs 14 residues. The CDR3 protein is CASTATGGTETQYF. The DNA of the CDR3 is TGTGCCAGCACCGCGACAGGGGGCACAGAGACCCAGTACTTC.

This sequence joins TRBV5-1 and TRBJ1-2, with a weak D call TRBD1 (6 bases). Trimming removed 1 base from V and 2 bases from J, with 12 bases in between. CDR1 and CDR2 from the germline V gene are SGHRS and YFSETQ. The CDR3 has 15 amino acids. CDR3 amino acids: CASSLSIGQNYGYTF. CDR3 sequence (DNA): TGCGCCAGCAGCTTGAGTATTGGACAGAACTATGGCTACACCTTC.

The gene calls are TRBV12-3 or TRBV12-4 and TRBJ2-5; D may be TRBD2 (6 bases). The CDR3 is 15 residues long. The ends were cut back, 6 bases at V and 2 bases at J, with 16 bases in the middle. The CDR3 spells CASSPGTAGQETQYF. Here the CDR3 DNA reads TGTGCCAGCAGCCCCGGGACGGCGGGACAAGAGACCCAGTACTTC.

This clonotype was detected ten times or more. The gene calls are TRBV29-1 and TRBJ2-6, with 7 bases lining up with TRBD1. V lost 6 bases, J lost 1 base, and 9 bases stayed unmatched. This CDR3 comprises 16 residues. CDR1 is SQVTM, CDR2 ANQGSEA, per germline. This CDR3 is CSVGTDRRSGANVLTF. DNA of the CDR3: TGCAGCGTCGGAACGGACAGGCGATCTGGGGCCAACGTCCTGACTTTC.

This clonotype was picked up a small number of times. The chain is built from TRBV29-1 and TRBJ2-3; 14 positions match TRBD2. The CDR3 spans 15 residues. The ends lost 7 bases at V and 1 base at J; junction bases unmatched: 4. The germline V gene has CDR1 SQVTM and CDR2 ANQGSEA. CDR3 protein: CSGGGLAGGTDTQYF. In nucleotides, the CDR3 is TGCAGCGGGGGGGGACTAGCGGGAGGCACAGATACGCAGTATTTT.

The chain couples TRBV29-1 to TRBJ2-1, with TRBD1 identical over 10 bases. This CDR3 comprises 15 residues. V dropped 7 bases and J dropped 4; count of bases not matched to a gene: 10. The germline V gene has CDR1 SQVTM and CDR2 ANQGSEA. CDR3 amino acids: CSGSDRGRRYNEQFF. Here the CDR3 DNA reads TGCAGCGGCTCCGACAGGGGGCGAAGATACAATGAGCAGTTCTTC.

CDR3 bases: TGTGCCACCAGTCAGCGGGCGCCCGGGACCCAGTACTTC. As protein: CATSQRAPGTQYF. This rearrangement joins TRBV24-1 to TRBJ2-5; TRBD2 is a possible D gene (6 bases). The CDR3 extends over 13 amino acids. CDR1 and CDR2 (germline): KGHDR, SFDVKD. Trimming shortened V by 6 bases and J by 7 bases, and 14 bases separated the two germline ends.

V and J are TRBV18 and TRBJ2-3, with D possibly TRBD2 on 7 matching bases. V lost 6 bases and J 2 bases, leaving 18 bases between the germline ends. The CDR3 length is 16 residues. CDR1 is KGHSH and CDR2 is LQKENI in the germline V gene. The CDR3 spells CASSPSGGRVTDTQYF. The CDR3 region has the DNA TGTGCCAGCTCCCCTTCCGGGGGGCGGGTCACAGATACGCAGTATTTT.

V and J are TRBV27 and TRBJ1-6; possible D gene TRBD1, 6 bases. The germline V gene has CDR1 MNHEY and CDR2 SMNVEV (reference sequence). Deletions cut 3 bases from V and 10 bases from J, with 10 bases between. The CDR3 runs to 13 residues. This chain's CDR3 is CASSFRGGSPLHF. In DNA, the CDR3 is TGTGCCAGCAGTTTCAGGGGCGGATCACCCCTCCACTTT.

This clonotype was observed a few times. The chain is built from TRBV4-1 and TRBJ2-7; the match to TRBD1 covers 7 bases. The V gene's germline CDR1 is MGHRA and CDR2 YSYEKL. The CDR3 sequence is 14 residues long. The V segment lost 4 bases and the J segment 3 bases; nucleotides outside the gene matches: 6. DNA for the CDR3: TGCGCCAGCAGCCTCGGGACAGCCTACTACGAGCAGTACTTC. Protein sequence: CASSLGTAYYEQYF.

This clonotype was recorded a few times. The J gene is TRBJ2-3, the V gene TRBV11-1; 7 bases agree with TRBD2. V was pared by 2 bases and J by 1 base, with 12 bases of the junction left unmatched. Germline CDR1 is SGHAT and CDR2 is FQDESV (reference sequence). The CDR3 length is 18 residues. In DNA form, the CDR3 reads TGTGCCAGCAGCTTAAGTTCGGATAGCGGGTACCGCACAGATACGCAGTATTTT. Its translation: CASSLSSDSGYRTDTQYF. Looking up the rest from reference TRBV11-1 and TRBJ2-3 gives the full variable domain: EAEVAQSPRYKITEKSQAVAFWCDPISGHATLYWYRQILGQGPELLVQFQDESVVDDSQLPKDRFSAERLKGVDSTLKIQPAELGDSAMYLCASSLSSDSGYRTDTQYFGPGTRLTVL.

J is TRBJ1-2 and V is TRBV7-3; D ambiguous. Per the germline V gene, CDR1 is SGHTA and CDR2 is FQGTGA. The CDR3 is 12 residues long. V lost 3 bases and J lost 2, with 4 bases in between. Here the CDR3 reads CASSLPNYGYTF. The CDR3 region has the DNA TGTGCCAGCAGCTTGCCCAACTATGGCTACACCTTC.

V gene TRBV7-9 combines with J gene TRBJ2-1; 9 bases align to TRBD1. The length of the CDR3 is 15 residues. After removal of 1 base from V and 8 bases from J, the junction contained 6 bases not matched to a gene. Germline values: CDR1 SEHNR, CDR2 FQNEAQ (reference sequence). The DNA for the CDR3 is TGTGCCAGCAGCTTAGGGGACAGGGTTTACCATGAGCAGTTCTTC. Amino acids: CASSLGDRVYHEQFF.

This chain joins TRBV5-5 and TRBJ1-1; TRBD1 agrees at 7 bases. This CDR3 spans 16 amino acids. V dropped 1 base and J dropped 4; count of bases not matched to a gene: 10. The V gene's germline CDR1 is SGHKS and CDR2 YYEKEE (reference sequence). The CDR3 loop is CASSLLPGGGSTEAFF. CDR3 coding DNA: TGTGCCAGCAGCTTGCTCCCAGGGGGGGGAAGCACTGAAGCTTTCTTT.

This clonotype was recorded many times. V is TRBV20-1 and J is TRBJ2-2; D not resolved. CDR1 is DFQATT and CDR2 is SNEGSKA in the germline V gene (reference sequence). Trimming left V 1 base short and J 2 bases short, with 5 bases between. The CDR3 is 13 residues long. The CDR3 loop is CSARVTNTGELFF. CDR3 DNA sequence: TGCAGTGCTAGAGTCACTAACACCGGGGAGCTGTTTTTT.

The J gene is TRBJ2-7, the V gene TRBV6-5; D not certain. In germline, CDR1 is MNHEY, CDR2 SVGAGI. V lost 0 bases to trimming and J lost 0 bases, with 6 bases between them. The length of the CDR3 is 14 residues. CDR3 sequence (DNA): TGTGCCAGCAGTTACTCACCAGACTCCTACGAGCAGTACTTC. Its translation: CASSYSPDSYEQYF.

The CDR3 sequence: CASSLTQGAQETQYF. DNA of the CDR3: TGTGCCAGCAGCTTAACCCAGGGCGCACAAGAGACCCAGTACTTC. V is TRBV7-9 and J is TRBJ2-5; D is possibly TRBD1 (5 bases). This CDR3 comprises 15 residues. Per the germline V gene, CDR1 is SEHNR and CDR2 is FQNEAQ (reference sequence). V lost 2 bases and J 2 bases, leaving 12 bases between the germline ends.

The genes are TRBV6-1 and TRBJ1-1, with D unclear. CDR3 length: 17 residues. With 2 bases removed from V and 0 bases from J, the gap between germline ends came to 16 bases. Germline V gene lookup returns CDR1 MNHNS and CDR2 SASEGT. This CDR3 reads CASSELIGGPVNTEAFF. The CDR3 DNA is TGTGCCAGCAGTGAATTGATCGGTGGCCCAGTGAACACTGAAGCTTTCTTT.

Only a few counts were recorded for this clonotype. V is TRBV12-3 or TRBV12-4 and J is TRBJ2-2, with TRBD2 matching 8 bases. This CDR3 region has 15 residues. Unmatched junction bases numbered 5, after V lost 6 bases and J lost 2 bases. CDR3 sequence: CASRPSGSNTGELFF. For the CDR3, the DNA is TGTGCCAGCAGACCCAGCGGGAGTAACACCGGGGAGCTGTTTTTT.

The table lists this clonotype with a few counts. V and J are TRBV29-1 and TRBJ2-4; D uncertain. CDR1 is SQVTM and CDR2 is ANQGSEA in the germline V gene. Trimming left V 5 bases short and J 0 bases short, with 11 bases between. The CDR3 length is 14 residues. DNA of the CDR3: TGCAGCGTTAGGGCTCGACTAGCCAAAAACATTCAGTACTTC. It encodes CSVRARLAKNIQYF.